This T cell receptor beta chain was documented in a study of T cells in Graves' hyperthyroidism and ophthalmopathy. This clonotype came up many times. Germline CDR1 and CDR2: SGHVS and FQNEAQ. This CDR3 has 14 amino acids. Trimming took 5 bases from V and 5 from J; bases not matched to a gene: 8. RNA transcripts gave rise to amplified TCR beta CDR3 regions. The primer set for the first-round RT-PCR of the TCR CDR3 was HTBI. TCRdb fed the multiplex PCR reads into MiXCR, producing one record per CDR3 protein. There are hundreds of thousands of distinct CDR3 sequences in the sample; 14% occur only once, and roughly a tenth lies in the top ten.

The clonotype comes from a woman under 30 with Graves' hyperthyroidism. Sequenced material: blood. The chain employs TRBV7-8 and TRBJ2-7; 8 bases agree with TRBD1. Here the CDR3 reads CASSPRQGFNEQYF. CDR3 DNA sequence: TGTGCCAGCAGCCCCCGACAGGGGTTTAACGAGCAGTACTTC. Together with reference TRBV7-8 and TRBJ2-7, the CDR3 gives the full variable domain: GAGVSQSPRYKVAKRGQDVALRCDPISGHVSLFWYQQALGQGPEFLTYFQNEAQLDKSGLPSDRFFAERPEGSVSTLKIQRTQQEDSAVYLCASSPRQGFNEQYFGPGTRLTVT.